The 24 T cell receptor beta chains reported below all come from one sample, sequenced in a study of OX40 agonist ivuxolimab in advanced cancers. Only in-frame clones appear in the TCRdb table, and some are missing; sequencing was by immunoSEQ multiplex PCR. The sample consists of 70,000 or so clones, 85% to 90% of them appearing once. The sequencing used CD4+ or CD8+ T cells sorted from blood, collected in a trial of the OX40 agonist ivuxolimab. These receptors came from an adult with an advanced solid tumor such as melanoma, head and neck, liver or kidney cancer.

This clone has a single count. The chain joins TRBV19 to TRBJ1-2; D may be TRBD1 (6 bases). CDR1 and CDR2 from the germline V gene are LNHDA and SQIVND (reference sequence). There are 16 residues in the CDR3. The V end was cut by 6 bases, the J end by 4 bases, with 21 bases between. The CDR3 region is CASSGTPEGLGYGYTF. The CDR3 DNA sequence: TGTGCCAGTAGCGGGACACCGGAAGGACTGGGCTATGGCTACACCTTC.

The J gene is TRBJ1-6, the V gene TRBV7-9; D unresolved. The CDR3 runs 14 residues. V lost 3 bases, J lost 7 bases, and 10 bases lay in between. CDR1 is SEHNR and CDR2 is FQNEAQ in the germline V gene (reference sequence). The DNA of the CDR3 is TGTGCCAGCAGCTTTACGGCGGGGAATTCACCCCTCCACTTT. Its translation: CASSFTAGNSPLHF.

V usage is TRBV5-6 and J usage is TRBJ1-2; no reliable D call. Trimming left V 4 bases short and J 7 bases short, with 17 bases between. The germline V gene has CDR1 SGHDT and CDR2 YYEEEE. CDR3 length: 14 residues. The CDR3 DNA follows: TGTGCCAGCAGCCCCATCCAACCCTCAGGTGGCTACACCTTC. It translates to CASSPIQPSGGYTF.

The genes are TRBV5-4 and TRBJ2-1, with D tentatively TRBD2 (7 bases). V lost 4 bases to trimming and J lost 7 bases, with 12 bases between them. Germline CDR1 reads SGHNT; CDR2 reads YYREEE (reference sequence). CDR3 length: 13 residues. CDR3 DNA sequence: TGTGCCAGCAGCGGGGGGGCCGGGAATGAGCAGTTCTTC. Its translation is CASSGGAGNEQFF.

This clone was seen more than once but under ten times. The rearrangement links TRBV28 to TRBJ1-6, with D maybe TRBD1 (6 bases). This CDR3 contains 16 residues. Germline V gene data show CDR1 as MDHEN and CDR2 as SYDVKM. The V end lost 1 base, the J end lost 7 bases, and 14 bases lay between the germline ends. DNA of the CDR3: TGTGCCAGCAGTTTATTCCGGACAGCGGGAAATTCACCCCTCCACTTT. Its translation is CASSLFRTAGNSPLHF.

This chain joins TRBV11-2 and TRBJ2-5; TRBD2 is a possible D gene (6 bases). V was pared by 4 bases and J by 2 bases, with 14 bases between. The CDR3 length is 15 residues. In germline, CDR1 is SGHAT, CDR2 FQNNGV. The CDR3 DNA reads TGTGCCAGCAGCTCACTACTAGCAGATCAAGAGACCCAGTACTTC. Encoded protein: CASSSLLADQETQYF. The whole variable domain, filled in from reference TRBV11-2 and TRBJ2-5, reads EAGVAQSPRYKIIEKRQSVAFWCNPISGHATLYWYQQILGQGPKLLIQFQNNGVVDDSQLPKDRFSAERLKGVDSTLKIQPAKLEDSAVYLCASSSLLADQETQYFGPGTRLLVL.

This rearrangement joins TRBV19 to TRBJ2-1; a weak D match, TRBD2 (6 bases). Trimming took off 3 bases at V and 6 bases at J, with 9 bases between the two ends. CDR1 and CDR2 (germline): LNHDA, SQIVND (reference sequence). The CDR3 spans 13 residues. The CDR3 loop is CASSMSGGNEQFF. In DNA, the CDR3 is TGTGCCAGTAGTATGTCCGGGGGCAATGAGCAGTTCTTC.

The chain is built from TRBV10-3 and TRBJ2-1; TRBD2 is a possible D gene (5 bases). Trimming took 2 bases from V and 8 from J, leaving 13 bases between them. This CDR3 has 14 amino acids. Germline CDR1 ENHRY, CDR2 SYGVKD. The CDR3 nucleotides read TGTGCCATCAGTGAGGGACGGGGTAGAGATGAGCAGTTCTTC. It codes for CAISEGRGRDEQFF.

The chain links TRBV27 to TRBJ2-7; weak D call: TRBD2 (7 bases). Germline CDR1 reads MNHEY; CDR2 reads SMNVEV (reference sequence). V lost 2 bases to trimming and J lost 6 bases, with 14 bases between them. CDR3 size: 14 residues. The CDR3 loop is CASSLGGAGREQYF. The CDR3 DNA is TGTGCCAGCAGTTTAGGGGGGGCAGGTCGCGAGCAGTACTTC.

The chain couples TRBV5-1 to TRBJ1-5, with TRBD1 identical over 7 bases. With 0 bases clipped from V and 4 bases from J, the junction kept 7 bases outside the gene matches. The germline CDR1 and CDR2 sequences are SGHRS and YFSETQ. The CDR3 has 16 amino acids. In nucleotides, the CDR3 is TGCGCCAGCAGCTTGGGCGGAGGGGGCCTAAATCAGCCCCAGCATTTT. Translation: CASSLGGGGLNQPQHF.

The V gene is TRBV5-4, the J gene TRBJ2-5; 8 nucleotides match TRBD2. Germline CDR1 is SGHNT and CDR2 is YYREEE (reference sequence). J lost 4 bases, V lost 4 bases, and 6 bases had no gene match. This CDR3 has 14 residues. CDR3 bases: TGTGCCAGCAGCATTACTAGCGGAGGAGAGACCCAGTACTTC. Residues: CASSITSGGETQYF.

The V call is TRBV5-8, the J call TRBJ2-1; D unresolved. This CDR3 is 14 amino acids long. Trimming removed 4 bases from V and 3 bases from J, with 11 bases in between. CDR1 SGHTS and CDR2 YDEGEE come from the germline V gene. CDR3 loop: CASSPSPGYNEQFF. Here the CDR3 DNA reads TGTGCCAGCAGCCCCTCTCCAGGCTACAATGAGCAGTTCTTC.

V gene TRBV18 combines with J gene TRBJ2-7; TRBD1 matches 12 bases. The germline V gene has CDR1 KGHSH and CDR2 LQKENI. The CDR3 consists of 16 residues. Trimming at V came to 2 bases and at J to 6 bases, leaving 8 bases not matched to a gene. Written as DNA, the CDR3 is TGTGCCAGCTCACCATTCGGGACAGGGGGCGCCTTCGAGCAGTACTTC. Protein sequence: CASSPFGTGGAFEQYF.

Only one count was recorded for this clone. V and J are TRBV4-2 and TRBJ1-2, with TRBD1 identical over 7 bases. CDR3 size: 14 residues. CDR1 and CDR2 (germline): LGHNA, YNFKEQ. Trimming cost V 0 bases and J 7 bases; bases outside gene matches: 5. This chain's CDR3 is CASSQDRQGGGYTF. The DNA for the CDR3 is TGTGCCAGCAGCCAAGATCGACAGGGCGGTGGCTACACCTTC.

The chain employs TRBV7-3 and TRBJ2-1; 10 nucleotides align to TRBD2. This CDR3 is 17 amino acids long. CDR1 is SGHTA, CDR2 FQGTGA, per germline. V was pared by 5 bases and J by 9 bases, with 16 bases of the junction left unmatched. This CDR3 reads CASSTPGLSGGASEQFF. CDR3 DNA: TGTGCCAGCAGCACCCCGGGACTAAGCGGGGGGGCCAGTGAGCAGTTCTTC.

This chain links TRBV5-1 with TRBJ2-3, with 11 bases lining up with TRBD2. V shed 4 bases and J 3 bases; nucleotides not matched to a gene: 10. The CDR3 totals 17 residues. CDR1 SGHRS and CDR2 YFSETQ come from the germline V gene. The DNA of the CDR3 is TGCGCCAGCAGCGACCTCACTAGCGGGAGAGTAACAGATACGCAGTATTTT. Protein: CASSDLTSGRVTDTQYF.

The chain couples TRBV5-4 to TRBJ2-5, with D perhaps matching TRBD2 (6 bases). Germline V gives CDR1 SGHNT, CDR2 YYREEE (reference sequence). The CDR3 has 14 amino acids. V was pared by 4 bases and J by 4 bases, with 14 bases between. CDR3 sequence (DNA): TGTGCCAGCAGCCGCACCTCCGGGGGAGAGACCCAGTACTTC. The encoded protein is CASSRTSGGETQYF.

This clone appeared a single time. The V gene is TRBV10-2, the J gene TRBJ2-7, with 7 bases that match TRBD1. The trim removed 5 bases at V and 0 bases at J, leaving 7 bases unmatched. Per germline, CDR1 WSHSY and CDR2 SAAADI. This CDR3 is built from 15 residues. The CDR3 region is CASSKTGTVSYEQYF. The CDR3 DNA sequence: TGCGCCAGCAGTAAGACCGGGACAGTCTCCTACGAGCAGTACTTC.

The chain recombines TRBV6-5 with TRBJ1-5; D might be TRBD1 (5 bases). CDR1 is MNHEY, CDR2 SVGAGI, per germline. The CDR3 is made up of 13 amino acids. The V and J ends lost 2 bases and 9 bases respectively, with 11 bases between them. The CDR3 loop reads CASSYVSQGPQHF. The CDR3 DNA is TGTGCCAGCAGTTACGTCTCCCAGGGGCCCCAGCATTTT.

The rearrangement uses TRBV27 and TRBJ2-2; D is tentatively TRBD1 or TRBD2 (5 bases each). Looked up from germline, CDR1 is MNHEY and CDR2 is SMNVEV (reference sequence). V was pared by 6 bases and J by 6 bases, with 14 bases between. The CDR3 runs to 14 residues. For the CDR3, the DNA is TGTGCCAGCAGCCAAGCCCGGGGACCCGGGGAGCTGTTTTTT. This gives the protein CASSQARGPGELFF.

The CDR3: CASRGTGLTYEQYF. The CDR3 region has the DNA TGTGCCAGCAGGGGGACAGGGCTTACCTACGAGCAGTACTTC. The V gene is TRBV6-1, the J gene TRBJ2-5, with TRBD1 matching over 9 bases. The J call is in doubt because the DNA end fits TRBJ2-7 better. CDR1 is MNHNS, CDR2 SASEGT, per germline. CDR3 length: 14 residues.

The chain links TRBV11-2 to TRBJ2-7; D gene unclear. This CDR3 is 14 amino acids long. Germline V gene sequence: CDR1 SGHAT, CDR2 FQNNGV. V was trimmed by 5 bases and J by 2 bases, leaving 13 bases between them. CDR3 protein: CASSPSLGTYEQYF. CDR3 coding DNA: TGTGCCAGCAGCCCATCTCTAGGGACCTACGAGCAGTACTTC.

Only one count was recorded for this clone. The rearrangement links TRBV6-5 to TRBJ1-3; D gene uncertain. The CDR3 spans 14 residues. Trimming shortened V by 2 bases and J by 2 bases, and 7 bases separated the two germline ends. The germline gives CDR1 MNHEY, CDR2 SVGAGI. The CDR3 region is CASSYGTAGNTIYF. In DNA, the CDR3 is TGTGCCAGCAGTTACGGAACGGCTGGAAACACCATATATTTT.

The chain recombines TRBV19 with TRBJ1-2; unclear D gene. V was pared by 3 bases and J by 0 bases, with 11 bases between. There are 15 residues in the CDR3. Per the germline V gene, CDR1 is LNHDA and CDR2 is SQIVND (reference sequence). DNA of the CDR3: TGTGCCAGTAGTATTGACCCCCTCGCTAACTATGGCTACACCTTC. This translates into CASSIDPLANYGYTF.